This T cell receptor (beta chain) originates from a study of metastatic and nonmetastatic thyroid tumors. This clone was seen repeatedly, ten times or more. Other DNA sequences in the same sample also yield this CDR3. Each patient went into thyroid surgery without having received any treatment. From the PCR reads, TCRdb re-called clones with MiXCR. The data show around 20,000 clones, around 11% seen once. This sequence originates from a female donor with papillary thyroid cancer or a benign thyroid nodule (not recorded which). Some clones in this sample may be carry-over from other donors' samples. Sequencing was done on a sample of blood.

The CDR3 here is CSARGGEGYTF. CDR3 coding DNA: TGCAGTGCACGGGGGGGGGAAGGCTACACCTTC. This chain links TRBV20-1 with TRBJ1-2; weak D call: TRBD1 (5 bases). Trimming left V 6 bases short and J 8 bases short, with 13 bases between. CDR1 is DFQATT and CDR2 is SNEGSKA in the germline V gene (reference sequence). This CDR3 comprises 11 residues.